Each of the 4 T cell receptor beta chains below was sequenced from the same sample in a study of blood T cells in healthy people across ages. Through a sample-barcoded 5' primer and a J-beta primer mix, a second PCR was run for roughly 7 to 12 cycles. TCRdb fed the 5' RACE reads into MiXCR, producing one record per CDR3 protein. The sample holds some 1.6 million distinct CDR3 sequences, about 35% seen once. The sample comprised blood. All receptors derive from a woman in her twenties or thirties in good health.

This chain uses TRBV15 with TRBJ1-2, with D possibly matching TRBD1 (5 bases). With 0 bases removed from V and 3 bases from J, the gap between germline ends came to 8 bases. The CDR3 extends over 14 amino acids. The germline gives CDR1 LNHNV, CDR2 YYDKDF (reference sequence). This CDR3 reads CATSRDWGDYGYTF. The CDR3 DNA follows: TGTGCCACCAGCAGAGATTGGGGGGACTATGGCTACACCTTC.

This chain joins TRBV9 and TRBJ2-1; D uncertain. This CDR3 comprises 16 residues. Trimming removed 0 bases at V and 4 bases at J, with 14 bases between. Per the germline V gene, CDR1 is SGDLS and CDR2 is YYNGEE. CDR3 in DNA: TGTGCCAGCAGCGTAGGCAGTCCGGGCGGTTACAATGAGCAGTTCTTC. Protein: CASSVGSPGGYNEQFF.

In this sample, this clonotype turned up once. The chain carries TRBV28 and TRBJ1-6; maybe TRBD1 (6 bases). The CDR3 covers 14 residues. Germline-derived CDR1 and CDR2 are MDHEN and SYDVKM. Trimming removed 7 bases at V and 7 bases at J, with 14 bases between. The CDR3 reads CASNQVQGNSPLHF. The CDR3 nucleotides are TGTGCCAGCAACCAAGTACAGGGAAATTCACCCCTCCACTTT.

This clonotype appeared a few times. For the CDR3, the DNA is TGTGCCAGCAGCGCCACTAAGTCGGACACTGAAGCTTTCTTT. Translating it yields CASSATKSDTEAFF. The gene calls are TRBV7-9 and TRBJ1-1, with D hard to call. The ends were cut back, 5 bases at V and 3 bases at J, with 13 bases in the middle. The CDR3 loop spans 14 amino acids. The germline V gene encodes CDR1 SEHNR and CDR2 FQNEAQ (reference sequence).